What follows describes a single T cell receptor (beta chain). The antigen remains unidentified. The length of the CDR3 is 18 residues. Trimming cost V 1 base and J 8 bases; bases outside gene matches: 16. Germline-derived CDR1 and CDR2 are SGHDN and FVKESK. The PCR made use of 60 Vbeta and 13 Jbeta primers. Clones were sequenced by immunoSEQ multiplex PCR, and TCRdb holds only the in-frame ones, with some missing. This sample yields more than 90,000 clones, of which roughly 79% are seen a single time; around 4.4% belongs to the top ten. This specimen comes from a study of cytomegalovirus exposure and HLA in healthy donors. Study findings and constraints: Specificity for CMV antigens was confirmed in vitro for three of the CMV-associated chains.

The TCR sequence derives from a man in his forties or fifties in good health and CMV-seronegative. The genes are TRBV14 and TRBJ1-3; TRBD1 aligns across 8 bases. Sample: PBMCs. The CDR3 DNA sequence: TGTGCCAGCAGCCAAGGAGGGACAGGTCCTAAACCGGCGCACACCATATATTTT. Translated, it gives CASSQGGTGPKPAHTIYF.